This TCR beta chain was sequenced for a study of regulatory dendritic cells for organ transplantation (dated by TCRdb to the late 2010s). For the study in its entirety: To make regulatory dendritic cells, monocytes were cultured with vitamin D3 on days 0 and 4, plus IL-10 on day 4. Before and after allostimulation with regulatory or mature dendritic cells, TCRbeta repertoires were sequenced from sorted naive and memory CD4+ and CD8+ T cells. On day 6, LPS was added to the DC cultures to test how the DCs responded to a strong maturation-inducing agent.

Note on this clone: Its antigen target is currently unknown. No much larger clone is present one base from it, and per-base qualities are unavailable.

Sorted T cell subsets were CFSE-labeled and co-cultured for roughly five days with allogeneic regulatory or mature dendritic cells at a 1:10 DC:T ratio. Naive T cells were sorted as CD45RA+ and memory T cells as CD45RO+ CD4+ or CD8+ cells by FACS. The T cells used for TCR sequencing were obtained from two healthy control subjects. The Qiagen DNeasy Blood & Tissue Kit was used to extract genomic DNA. The cysteine opens and the phenylalanine closes a CDR3 of 14 amino acids. Only CDR3 DNA is held: 42 bases, read in frame from base 1. Unmatched junction bases come to 8, with V trimmed by 5 bases and J by 6 bases. CDR1 and CDR2 are drawn from the germline V gene (reference sequence): LNHDA, SQIVND. A multiplexed two-step PCR with Vbeta-specific forward primers and Jbeta-specific reverse primers was used to amplify the TCRbeta CDR3 regions. Through the immunoSEQ service, the TCRbeta libraries were run on an Illumina instrument for sequencing. The authors' analysis ran thus. IMGT annotation was used to assign V, D and J genes, and synthetic CDR3 analogues were used to correct counts for multiplex PCR bias. In the immunoSEQ Analyzer, repertoire clonality was calculated as one minus normalized Shannon entropy. Fisher's exact test with Benjamini-Hochberg false discovery rate control was used to define clonal expansion, with two-tailed P<0.01. TCRdb holds this immuneACCESS table with in-frame rearrangements only. Some clones are missing; in checked studies, unresolved V genes explain under half, and the rest has no known cause. That table is the source of V, J and clone size, and D and trimming were worked out from the DNA. The sample records 9,500 to 15,000 clones, roughly 69% of which are singletons. The ten biggest clones cover 0.63% of the sample.

Findings and caveats that apply to the study as a whole: Of the resting subsets, the one holding the most alloreactive TCR clonotypes was memory CD8+ T cells. In both subjects, allostimulation led to expansion of memory CD8+ clones, although regulatory dendritic cells appeared to cause more limited expansion than mature dendritic cells did. The repertoires of naive CD4+ and CD8+ T cells were highly diverse, while memory cell repertoires were less diverse, with memory CD8+ cells being the most oligoclonal. The authors pointed out considerable heterogeneity between individuals in the alloreactive memory CD8+ T cell pool, and only a couple of subjects were sequenced.

The sequence was collected from a human donor in good health. The chain employs TRBV19 and TRBJ2-7; TRBD1 matches 9 bases in the middle. The sequenced sample was naive CD4+ T cells from blood cultured with regulatory dendritic cells. This specimen's cell subset or site label, per the study, means: CD45RA+ naive T cells. DNA sequence: TGTGCCAGTAGTCTACCGGGACAGGGTGTCGAGCAGTACTTC. This gives the protein CASSLPGQGVEQYF.